A selection of T cell receptor beta chains follows, all from one sample in a study of control samples from healthy donors and cancer patients. Assay: immunoSEQ multiplex PCR; the TCRdb copy retains only in-frame clones and omits some. There are around 130,000 clones in the sample; around 96% occur only once, and about 3.5% lies in the top ten. Source material: blood. Source of these receptors: a man between 25 and 39 years old in good health. The CDR3 runs from the conserved cysteine through the conserved F or W. A D gene is named only where the DNA matches it firmly. Not all rows give a size; the values are once, few, many and, for expanded clones, a class.

v_gene: TRBV11-2; d_gene: TRBD1; abundance: .; j_gene: TRBJ1-2; CDR3nt: TGTGCCAGCAGCTCAAACAGGGGAACCAACTATGGCTACACCTTC; CDR3aa: CASSSNRGTNYGYTF
v_gene: TRBV9; d_gene: TRBD2; abundance: once; j_gene: TRBJ2-5; CDR3nt: TGTGCCAGCAGCGGCGGACTAGCGGGGGTGAGGGAGACCCAGTACTTC; CDR3aa: CASSGGLAGVRETQYF
v_gene: TRBV7-2; d_gene: .; abundance: once; j_gene: TRBJ1-1; CDR3nt: TGTGCCAGCAGCCCCGACCGGACTCCTAGGAACACTGAAGCTTTCTTT; CDR3aa: CASSPDRTPRNTEAFF
v_gene: TRBV6-2/TRBV6-3; d_gene: .; abundance: .; j_gene: TRBJ1-1; CDR3nt: TGTGCCAGCAGTTACACGCCCCGGGGGCCGGACACTGAAGCTTTCTTT; CDR3aa: CASSYTPRGPDTEAFF
v_gene: TRBV7-2; d_gene: TRBD1; abundance: .; j_gene: TRBJ1-3; CDR3nt: TGTGCCAGCAGCCCTGGACAGGGGGTCGCAGGTGGAAACACCATATATTTT; CDR3aa: CASSPGQGVAGGNTIYF
v_gene: TRBV27; d_gene: TRBD1; abundance: .; j_gene: TRBJ2-7; CDR3nt: TGTGCCAGCGGGACAGGTTCCTACGAGCAGTACTTC; CDR3aa: CASGTGSYEQYF
v_gene: TRBV2; d_gene: .; abundance: .; j_gene: TRBJ2-1; CDR3nt: TGTGCCGGGGCGAGGGGGTACAATGAGCAGTTCTTC; CDR3aa: CAGARGYNEQFF
v_gene: TRBV9; d_gene: .; abundance: .; j_gene: TRBJ1-3; CDR3nt: TGTGCCAGCAGCGCCCCCCCCCAGCATATTGGCTCTGGAAACACCATATATTTT; CDR3aa: CASSAPPQHIGSGNTIYF
v_gene: TRBV2; d_gene: TRBD1; abundance: .; j_gene: TRBJ2-3; CDR3nt: TGTGCCAGCAGTCTGAACAGGGGGCCCACAGATACGCAGTATTTT; CDR3aa: CASSLNRGPTDTQYF
v_gene: TRBV5-8; d_gene: .; abundance: once; j_gene: TRBJ1-1; CDR3nt: TGTGCCAGCAGTATGGGGGGCACTGAAGCTTTCTTT; CDR3aa: CASSMGGTEAFF
v_gene: TRBV6-6; d_gene: .; abundance: .; j_gene: TRBJ2-1; CDR3nt: TGTGCCAGCAGCCCACTTGATGAGCAGTTCTTC; CDR3aa: CASSPLDEQFF
v_gene: TRBV12-5; d_gene: .; abundance: few; j_gene: TRBJ2-7; CDR3nt: TGTGCTAGTGGTTTGGACGTGGGTCAGAGAACCCTCGAGCAGTACTTC; CDR3aa: CASGLDVGQRTLEQYF
v_gene: TRBV9; d_gene: .; abundance: .; j_gene: TRBJ2-7; CDR3nt: TGTGCCAGCAGCCCTATTGACAGCTCCTACGAGCAGTACTTC; CDR3aa: CASSPIDSSYEQYF
v_gene: TRBV19; d_gene: .; abundance: .; j_gene: TRBJ2-7; CDR3nt: TGTGCCAGTAGTTCCTGGTCCTCCGGGTCCTACGAGCAGTACTTC; CDR3aa: CASSSWSSGSYEQYF
v_gene: TRBV14; d_gene: .; abundance: .; j_gene: TRBJ1-2; CDR3nt: TGTGCCAGCAGCCAAGATCCTGGGGGGCGGCGGGGCTACACCTTC; CDR3aa: CASSQDPGGRRGYTF
v_gene: TRBV7-9; d_gene: .; abundance: .; j_gene: TRBJ2-2; CDR3nt: TGTGCCAGCAGCTTAGCGGAGTTAGCGCCCGCCGGGGAGCTGTTTTTT; CDR3aa: CASSLAELAPAGELFF